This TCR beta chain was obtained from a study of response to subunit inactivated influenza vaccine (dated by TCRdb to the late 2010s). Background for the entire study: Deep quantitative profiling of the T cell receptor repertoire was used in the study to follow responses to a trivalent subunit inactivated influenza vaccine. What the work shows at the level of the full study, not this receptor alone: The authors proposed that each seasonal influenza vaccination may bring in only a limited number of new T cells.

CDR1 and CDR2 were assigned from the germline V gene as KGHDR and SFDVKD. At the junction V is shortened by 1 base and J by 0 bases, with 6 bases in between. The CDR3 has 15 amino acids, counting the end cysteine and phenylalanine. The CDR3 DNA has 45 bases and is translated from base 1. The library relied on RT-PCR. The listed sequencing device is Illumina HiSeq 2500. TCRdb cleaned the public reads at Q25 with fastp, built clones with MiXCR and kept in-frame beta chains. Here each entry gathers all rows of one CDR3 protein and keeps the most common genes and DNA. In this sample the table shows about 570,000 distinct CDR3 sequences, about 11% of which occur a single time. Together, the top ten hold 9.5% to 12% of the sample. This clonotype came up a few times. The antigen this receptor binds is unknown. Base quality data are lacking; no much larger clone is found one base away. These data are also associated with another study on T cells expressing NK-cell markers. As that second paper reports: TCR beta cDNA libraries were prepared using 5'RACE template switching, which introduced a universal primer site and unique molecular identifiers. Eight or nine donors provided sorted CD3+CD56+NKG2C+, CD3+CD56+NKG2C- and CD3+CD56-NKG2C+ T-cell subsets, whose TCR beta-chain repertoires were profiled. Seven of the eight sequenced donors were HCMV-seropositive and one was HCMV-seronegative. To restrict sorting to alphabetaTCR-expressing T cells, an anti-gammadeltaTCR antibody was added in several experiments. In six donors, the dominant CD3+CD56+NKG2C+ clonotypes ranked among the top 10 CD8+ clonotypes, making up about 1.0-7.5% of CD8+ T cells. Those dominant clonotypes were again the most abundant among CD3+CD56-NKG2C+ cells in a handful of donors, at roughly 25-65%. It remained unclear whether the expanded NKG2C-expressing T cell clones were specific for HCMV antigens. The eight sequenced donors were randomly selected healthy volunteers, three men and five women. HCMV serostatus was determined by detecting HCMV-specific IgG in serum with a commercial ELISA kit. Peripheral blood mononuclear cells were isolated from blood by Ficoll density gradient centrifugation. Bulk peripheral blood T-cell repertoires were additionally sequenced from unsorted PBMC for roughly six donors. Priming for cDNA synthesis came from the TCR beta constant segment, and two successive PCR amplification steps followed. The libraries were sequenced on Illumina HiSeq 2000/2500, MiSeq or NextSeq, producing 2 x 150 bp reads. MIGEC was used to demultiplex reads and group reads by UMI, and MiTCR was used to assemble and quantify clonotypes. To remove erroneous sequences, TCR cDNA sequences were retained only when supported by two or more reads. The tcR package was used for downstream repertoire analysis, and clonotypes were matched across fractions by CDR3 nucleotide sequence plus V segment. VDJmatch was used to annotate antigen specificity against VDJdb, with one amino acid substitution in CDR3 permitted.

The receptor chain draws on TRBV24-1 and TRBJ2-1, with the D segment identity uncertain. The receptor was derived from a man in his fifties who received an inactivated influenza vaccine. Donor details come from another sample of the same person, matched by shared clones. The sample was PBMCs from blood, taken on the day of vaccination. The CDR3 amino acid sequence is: CATSDFGSSYNEQFF. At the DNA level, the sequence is TGTGCCACCAGTGATTTTGGTAGCTCCTACAATGAGCAGTTCTTC.